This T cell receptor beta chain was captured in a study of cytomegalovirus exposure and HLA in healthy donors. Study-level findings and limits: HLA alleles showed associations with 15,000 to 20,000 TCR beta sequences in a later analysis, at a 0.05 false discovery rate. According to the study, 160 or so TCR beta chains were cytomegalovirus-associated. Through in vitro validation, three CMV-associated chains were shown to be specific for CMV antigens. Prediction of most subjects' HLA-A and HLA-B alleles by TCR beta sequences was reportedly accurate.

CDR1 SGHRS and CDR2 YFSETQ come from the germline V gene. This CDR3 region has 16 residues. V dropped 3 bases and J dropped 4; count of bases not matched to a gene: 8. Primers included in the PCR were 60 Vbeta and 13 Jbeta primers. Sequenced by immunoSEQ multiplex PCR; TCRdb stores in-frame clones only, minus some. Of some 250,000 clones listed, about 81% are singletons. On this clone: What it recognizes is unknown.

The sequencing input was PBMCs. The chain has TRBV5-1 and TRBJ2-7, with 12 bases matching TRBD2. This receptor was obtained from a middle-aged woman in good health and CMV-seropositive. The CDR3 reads CASSSGTSGLVYEQYF. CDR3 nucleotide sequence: TGCGCCAGCAGCTCGGGGACTAGCGGGCTGGTATACGAGCAGTACTTC.